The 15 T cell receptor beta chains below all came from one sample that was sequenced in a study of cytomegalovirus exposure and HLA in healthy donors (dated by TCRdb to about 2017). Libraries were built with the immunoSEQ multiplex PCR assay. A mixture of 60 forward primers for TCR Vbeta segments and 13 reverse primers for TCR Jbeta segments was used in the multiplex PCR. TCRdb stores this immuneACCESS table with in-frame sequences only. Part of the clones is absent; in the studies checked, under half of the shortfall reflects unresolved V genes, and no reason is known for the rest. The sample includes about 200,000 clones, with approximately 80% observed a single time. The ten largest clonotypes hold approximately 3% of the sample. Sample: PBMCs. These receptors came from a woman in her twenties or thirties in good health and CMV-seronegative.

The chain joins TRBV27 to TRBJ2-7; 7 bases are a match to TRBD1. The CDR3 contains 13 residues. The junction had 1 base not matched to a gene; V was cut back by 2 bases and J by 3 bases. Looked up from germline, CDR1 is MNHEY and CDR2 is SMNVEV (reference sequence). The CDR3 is CASSLQGDYEQYF. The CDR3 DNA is TGTGCCAGCAGTTTACAGGGGGACTACGAGCAGTACTTC.

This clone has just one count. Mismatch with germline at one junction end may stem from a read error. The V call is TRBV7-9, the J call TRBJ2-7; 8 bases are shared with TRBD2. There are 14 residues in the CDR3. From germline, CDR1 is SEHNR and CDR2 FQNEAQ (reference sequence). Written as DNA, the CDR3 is TGTTCCAGCAGCTTAAACGGGAGGGCCTACGAGCAGTACTTC. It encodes CSSSLNGRAYEQYF.

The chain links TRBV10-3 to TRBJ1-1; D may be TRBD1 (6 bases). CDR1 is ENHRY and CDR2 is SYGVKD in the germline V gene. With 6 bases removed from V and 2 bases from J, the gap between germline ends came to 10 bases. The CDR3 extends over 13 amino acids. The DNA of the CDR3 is TGTGCCATCAGCCGGACAGAAAACACTGAAGCTTTCTTT. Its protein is CAISRTENTEAFF.

CDR3 nucleotides: TGTGCCAGCAGCTCCCGTGCCGGGACTAGATACGAGCAGTACTTC. Residues: CASSSRAGTRYEQYF. The chain has TRBV5-4 and TRBJ2-7, with TRBD2 matching over 8 bases. This CDR3 contains 15 residues. The J segment lost 4 bases and the V segment lost 3 bases, leaving 9 bases of the junction unmatched. Germline V gene lookup returns CDR1 SGHNT and CDR2 YYREEE (reference sequence).

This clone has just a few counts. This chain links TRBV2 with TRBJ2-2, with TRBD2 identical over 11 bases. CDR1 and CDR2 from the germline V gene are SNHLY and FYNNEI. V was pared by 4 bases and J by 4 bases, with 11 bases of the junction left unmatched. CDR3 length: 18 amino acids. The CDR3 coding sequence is TGTGCCAGCAGTGTTAGCGGGAGGGCCCTCTTTTCCACCGGGGAGCTGTTTTTT. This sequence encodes CASSVSGRALFSTGELFF.

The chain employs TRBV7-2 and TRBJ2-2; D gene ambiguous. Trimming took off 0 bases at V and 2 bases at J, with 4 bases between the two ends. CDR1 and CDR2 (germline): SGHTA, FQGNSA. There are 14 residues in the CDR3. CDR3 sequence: CASSLAYNTGELFF. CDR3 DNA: TGTGCCAGCAGCTTAGCGTATAACACCGGGGAGCTGTTTTTT.

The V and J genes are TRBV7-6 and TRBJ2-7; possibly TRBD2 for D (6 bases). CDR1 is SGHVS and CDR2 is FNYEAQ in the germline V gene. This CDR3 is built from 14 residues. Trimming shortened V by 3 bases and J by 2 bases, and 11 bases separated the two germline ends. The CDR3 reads CASSFGGNTYEQYF. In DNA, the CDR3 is TGTGCCAGCAGCTTTGGCGGGAACACCTACGAGCAGTACTTC. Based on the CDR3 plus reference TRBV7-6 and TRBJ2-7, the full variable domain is GAGVSQSPRYKVTKRGQDVALRCDPISGHVSLYWYRQALGQGPEFLTYFNYEAQQDKSGLPNDRFSAERPEGSISTLTIQRTEQRDSAMYRCASSFGGNTYEQYFGPGTRLTVT.

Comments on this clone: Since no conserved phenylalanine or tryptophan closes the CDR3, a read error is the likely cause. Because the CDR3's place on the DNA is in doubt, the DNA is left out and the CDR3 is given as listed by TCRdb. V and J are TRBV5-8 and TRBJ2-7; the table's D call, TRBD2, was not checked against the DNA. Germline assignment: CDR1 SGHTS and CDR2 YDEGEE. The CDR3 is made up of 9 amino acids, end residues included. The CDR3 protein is CASSWSGWC.

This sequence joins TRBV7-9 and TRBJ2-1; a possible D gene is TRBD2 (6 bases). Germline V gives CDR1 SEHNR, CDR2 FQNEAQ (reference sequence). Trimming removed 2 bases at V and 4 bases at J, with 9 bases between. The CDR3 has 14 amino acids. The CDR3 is CASSLTAGYNEQFF. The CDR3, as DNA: TGTGCCAGCAGCTTAACGGCGGGATACAATGAGCAGTTCTTC.

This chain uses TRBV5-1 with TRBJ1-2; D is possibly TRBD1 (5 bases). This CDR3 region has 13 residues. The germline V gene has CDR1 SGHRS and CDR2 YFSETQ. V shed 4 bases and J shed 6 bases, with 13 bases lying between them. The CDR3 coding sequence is TGCGCCAGCAGCAGGACATTGGATAATGGCTACACCTTC. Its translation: CASSRTLDNGYTF.

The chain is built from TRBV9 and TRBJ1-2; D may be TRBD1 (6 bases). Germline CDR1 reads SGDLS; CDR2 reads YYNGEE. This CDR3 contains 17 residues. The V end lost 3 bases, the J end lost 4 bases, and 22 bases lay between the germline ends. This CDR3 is CASSAQHRDIGFYGYTF. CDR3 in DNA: TGTGCCAGCAGCGCCCAACACCGGGACATAGGATTCTATGGCTACACCTTC.

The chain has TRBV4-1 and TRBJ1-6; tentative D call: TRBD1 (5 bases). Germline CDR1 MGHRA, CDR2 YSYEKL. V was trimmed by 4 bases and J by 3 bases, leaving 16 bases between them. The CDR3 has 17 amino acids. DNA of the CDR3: TGCGCCAGCAGCCCCCTGGTTGGCAGGGACTATAATTCACCCCTCCACTTT. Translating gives CASSPLVGRDYNSPLHF.

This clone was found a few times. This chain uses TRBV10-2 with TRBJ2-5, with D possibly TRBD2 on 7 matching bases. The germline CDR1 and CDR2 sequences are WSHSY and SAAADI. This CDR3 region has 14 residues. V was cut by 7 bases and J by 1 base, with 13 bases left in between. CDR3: CASTLGGLQETQYF. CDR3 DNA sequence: TGCGCCAGCACCCTCGGGGGGCTCCAAGAGACCCAGTACTTC.

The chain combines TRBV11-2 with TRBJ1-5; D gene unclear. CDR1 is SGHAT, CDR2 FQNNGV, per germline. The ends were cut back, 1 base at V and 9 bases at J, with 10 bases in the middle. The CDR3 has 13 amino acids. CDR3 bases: TGTGCCAGCAGCTTAGGGGTCAGCGGGCCCCAGCATTTT. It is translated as CASSLGVSGPQHF.

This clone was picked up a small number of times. This chain's CDR3 is CASSIDHRETQYF. CDR3 sequence (DNA): TGTGCCAGTAGTATAGATCACCGGGAGACCCAGTACTTC. The J gene is TRBJ2-5, the V gene TRBV19, with D unresolved. The CDR3 length is 13 residues. Between the trimmed V and J ends, which lost 0 bases and 5 bases, there was a span of 7 bases. Per germline, CDR1 LNHDA and CDR2 SQIVND (reference sequence).